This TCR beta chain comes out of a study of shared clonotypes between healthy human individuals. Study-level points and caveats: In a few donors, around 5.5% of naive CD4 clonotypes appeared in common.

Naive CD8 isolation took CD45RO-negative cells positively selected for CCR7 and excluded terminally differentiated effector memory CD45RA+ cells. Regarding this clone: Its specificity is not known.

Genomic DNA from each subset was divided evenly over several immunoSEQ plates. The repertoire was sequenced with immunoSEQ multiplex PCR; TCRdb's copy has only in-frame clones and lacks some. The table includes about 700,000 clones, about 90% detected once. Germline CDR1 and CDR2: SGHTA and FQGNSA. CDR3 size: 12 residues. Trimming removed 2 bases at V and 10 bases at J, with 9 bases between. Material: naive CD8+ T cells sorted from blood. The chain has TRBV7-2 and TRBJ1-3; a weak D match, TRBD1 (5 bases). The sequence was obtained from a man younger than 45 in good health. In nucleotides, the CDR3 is TGTGCCAGCAGCTTAAAGGGGCGAACCATATATTTT. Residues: CASSLKGRTIYF.